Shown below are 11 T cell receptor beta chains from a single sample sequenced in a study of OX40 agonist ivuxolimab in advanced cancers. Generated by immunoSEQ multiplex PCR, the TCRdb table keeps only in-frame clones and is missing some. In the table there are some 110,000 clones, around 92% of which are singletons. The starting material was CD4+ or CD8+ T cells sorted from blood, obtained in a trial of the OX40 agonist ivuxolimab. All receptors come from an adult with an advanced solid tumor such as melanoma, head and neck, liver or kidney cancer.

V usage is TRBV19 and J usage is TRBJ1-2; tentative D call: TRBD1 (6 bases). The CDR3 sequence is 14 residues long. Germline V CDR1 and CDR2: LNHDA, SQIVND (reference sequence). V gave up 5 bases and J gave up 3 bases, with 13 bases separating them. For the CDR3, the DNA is TGTGCCAGTAGTCCCACAGGGAGTTACTATGGCTACACCTTC. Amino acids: CASSPTGSYYGYTF.

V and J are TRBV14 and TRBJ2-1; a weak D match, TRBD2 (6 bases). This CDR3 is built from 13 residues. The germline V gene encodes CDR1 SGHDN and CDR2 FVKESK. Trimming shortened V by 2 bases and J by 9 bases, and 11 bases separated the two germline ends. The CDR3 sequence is CASSQPQGGEQFF. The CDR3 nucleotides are TGTGCCAGCAGCCAACCCCAGGGAGGTGAGCAGTTCTTC.

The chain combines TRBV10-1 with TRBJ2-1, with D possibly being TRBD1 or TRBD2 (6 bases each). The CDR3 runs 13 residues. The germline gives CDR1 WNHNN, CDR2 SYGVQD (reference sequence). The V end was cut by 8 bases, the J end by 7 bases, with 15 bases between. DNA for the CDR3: TGCGCCAGCGGAGAGGGGGGTAGAAATGAGCAGTTCTTC. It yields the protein CASGEGGRNEQFF.

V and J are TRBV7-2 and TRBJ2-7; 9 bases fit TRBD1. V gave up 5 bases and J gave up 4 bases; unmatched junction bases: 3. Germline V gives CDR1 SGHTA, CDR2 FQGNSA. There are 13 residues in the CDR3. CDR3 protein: CASSPDRGYEQYF. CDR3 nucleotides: TGTGCCAGCAGCCCAGACAGGGGGTACGAGCAGTACTTC.

CDR3 nucleotides: TGTGCCAGCAGCTTAGGGGCGGGGAATGAGCAGTTCTTC. Encoded protein: CASSLGAGNEQFF. This sequence joins TRBV7-9 and TRBJ2-1, with D possibly matching TRBD2 (6 bases). Germline assignment: CDR1 SEHNR and CDR2 FQNEAQ (reference sequence). V lost 1 base, J lost 7 bases, and 8 bases lay in between. This CDR3 comprises 13 residues.

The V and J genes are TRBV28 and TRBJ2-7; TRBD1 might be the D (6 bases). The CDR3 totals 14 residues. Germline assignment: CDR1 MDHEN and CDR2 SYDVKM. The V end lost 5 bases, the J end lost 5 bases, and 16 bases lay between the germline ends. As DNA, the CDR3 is TGTGCCAGCAGTCGATACAGGGACGTCGACGAGCAGTACTTC. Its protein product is CASSRYRDVDEQYF.

DNA for the CDR3: TGTGCCAGCCATGACAGGGTTACCTACGAGCAGTACTTC. It yields the protein CASHDRVTYEQYF. The chain uses TRBV28 and TRBJ2-7; 7 bases match TRBD1. V lost 8 bases to trimming and J lost 2 bases; unmatched junction nucleotides: 6. The CDR3 length is 13 residues. Per the germline V gene, CDR1 is MDHEN and CDR2 is SYDVKM. Full variable domain (outside the CDR3, taken from reference TRBV28 and TRBJ2-7): DVKVTQSSRYLVKRTGEKVFLECVQDMDHENMFWYRQDPGLGLRLIYFSYDVKMKEKGDIPEGYSVSREKKERFSLILESASTNQTSMYLCASHDRVTYEQYFGPGTRLTVT.

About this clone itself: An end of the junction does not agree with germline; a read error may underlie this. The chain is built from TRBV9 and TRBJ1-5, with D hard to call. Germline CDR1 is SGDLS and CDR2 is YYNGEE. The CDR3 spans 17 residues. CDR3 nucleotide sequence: TGTGCCAACAGCGAGACGGACGGCAGACATAGCAATCAGCCCCAGCATTTT. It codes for CANSETDGRHSNQPQHF.

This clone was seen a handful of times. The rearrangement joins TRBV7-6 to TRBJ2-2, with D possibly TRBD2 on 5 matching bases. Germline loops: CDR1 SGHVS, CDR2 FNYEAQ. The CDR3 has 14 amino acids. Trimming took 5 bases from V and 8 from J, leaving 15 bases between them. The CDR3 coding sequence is TGTGCCAGCAGCCCCGACCCGGGATCGGGGGAGCTGTTTTTT. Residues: CASSPDPGSGELFF.

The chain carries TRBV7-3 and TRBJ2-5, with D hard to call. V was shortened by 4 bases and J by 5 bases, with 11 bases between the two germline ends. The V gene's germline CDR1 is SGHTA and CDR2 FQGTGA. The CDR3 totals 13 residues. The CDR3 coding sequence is TGTGCCAGCAGCTCCACTTATCAGGAGACCCAGTACTTC. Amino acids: CASSSTYQETQYF.

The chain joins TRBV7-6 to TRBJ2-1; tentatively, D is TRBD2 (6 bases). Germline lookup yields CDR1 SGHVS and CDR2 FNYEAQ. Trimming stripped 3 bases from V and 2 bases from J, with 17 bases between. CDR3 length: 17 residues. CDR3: CASSFGISGEAYNEQFF. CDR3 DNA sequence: TGTGCCAGCAGCTTTGGAATTTCGGGAGAGGCCTACAATGAGCAGTTCTTC.